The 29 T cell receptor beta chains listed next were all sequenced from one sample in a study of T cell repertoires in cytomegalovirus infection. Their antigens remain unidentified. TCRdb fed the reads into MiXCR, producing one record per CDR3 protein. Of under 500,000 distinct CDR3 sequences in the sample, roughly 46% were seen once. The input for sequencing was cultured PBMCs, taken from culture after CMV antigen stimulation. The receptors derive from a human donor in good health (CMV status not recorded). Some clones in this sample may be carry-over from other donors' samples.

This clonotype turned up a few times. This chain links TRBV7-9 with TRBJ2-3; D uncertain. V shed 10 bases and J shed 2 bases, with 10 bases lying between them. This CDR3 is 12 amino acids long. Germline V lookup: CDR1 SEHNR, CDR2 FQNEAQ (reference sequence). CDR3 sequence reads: CATSTLTDTQYF. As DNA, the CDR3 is TGTGCCACCTCCACCCTCACAGATACGCAGTATTTT.

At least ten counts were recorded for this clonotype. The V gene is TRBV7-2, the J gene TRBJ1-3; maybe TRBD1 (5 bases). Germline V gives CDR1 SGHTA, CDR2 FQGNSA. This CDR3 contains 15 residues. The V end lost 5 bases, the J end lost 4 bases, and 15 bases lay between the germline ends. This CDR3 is CASSAQGLSGNTIYF. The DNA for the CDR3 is TGTGCCAGCAGCGCCCAGGGACTCTCCGGAAACACCATATATTTT.

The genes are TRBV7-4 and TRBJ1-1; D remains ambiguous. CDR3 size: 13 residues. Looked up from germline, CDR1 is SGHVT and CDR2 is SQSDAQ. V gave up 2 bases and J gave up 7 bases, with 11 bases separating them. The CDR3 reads CASSLSSFGEAFF. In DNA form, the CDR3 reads TGTGCCAGCAGCTTATCCTCCTTCGGTGAAGCTTTCTTT.

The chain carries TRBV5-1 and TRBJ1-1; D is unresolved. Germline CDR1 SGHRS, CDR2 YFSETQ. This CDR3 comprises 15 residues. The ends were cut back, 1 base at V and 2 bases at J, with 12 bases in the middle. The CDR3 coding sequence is TGCGCCAGCAGCTTGCGGGGTGTTGGTAACACTGAAGCTTTCTTT. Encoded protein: CASSLRGVGNTEAFF.

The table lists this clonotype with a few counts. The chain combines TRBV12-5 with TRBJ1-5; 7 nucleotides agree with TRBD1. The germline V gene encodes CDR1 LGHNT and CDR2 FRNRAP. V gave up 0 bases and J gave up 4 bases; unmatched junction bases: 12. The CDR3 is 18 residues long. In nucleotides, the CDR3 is TGTGCTAGTGGTTTGGTAAGTCGCCCGGGACAGCAAAATCAGCCCCAGCATTTT. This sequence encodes CASGLVSRPGQQNQPQHF.

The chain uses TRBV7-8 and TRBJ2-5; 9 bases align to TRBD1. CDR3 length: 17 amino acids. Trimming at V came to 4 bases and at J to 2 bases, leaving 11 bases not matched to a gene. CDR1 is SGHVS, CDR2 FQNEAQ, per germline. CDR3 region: CASSSGQGLLGQETQYF. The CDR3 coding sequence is TGTGCCAGCAGCTCGGGACAGGGCCTTTTAGGGCAAGAGACCCAGTACTTC.

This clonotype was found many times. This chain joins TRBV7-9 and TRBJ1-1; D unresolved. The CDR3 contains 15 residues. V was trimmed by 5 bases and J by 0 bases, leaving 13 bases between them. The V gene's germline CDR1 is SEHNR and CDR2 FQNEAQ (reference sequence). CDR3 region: CASSPPEGLNTEAFF. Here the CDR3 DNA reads TGTGCCAGCAGCCCCCCTGAAGGCCTGAACACTGAAGCTTTCTTT.

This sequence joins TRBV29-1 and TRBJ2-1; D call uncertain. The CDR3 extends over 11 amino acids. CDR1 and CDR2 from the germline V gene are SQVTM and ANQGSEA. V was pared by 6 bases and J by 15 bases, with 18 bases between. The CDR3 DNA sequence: TGCAGCGTGGCGGTTGACTGGAGCATGTTCTTC. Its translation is CSVAVDWSMFF.

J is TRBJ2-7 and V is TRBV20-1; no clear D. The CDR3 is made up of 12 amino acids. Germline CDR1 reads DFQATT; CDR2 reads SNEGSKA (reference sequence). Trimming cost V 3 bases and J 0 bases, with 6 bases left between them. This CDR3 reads CSASALSYEQYF. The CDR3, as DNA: TGCAGTGCTAGCGCCCTCTCCTACGAGCAGTACTTC.

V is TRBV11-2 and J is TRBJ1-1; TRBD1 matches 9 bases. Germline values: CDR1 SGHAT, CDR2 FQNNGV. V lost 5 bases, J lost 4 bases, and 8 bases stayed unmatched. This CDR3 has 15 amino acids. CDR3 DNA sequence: TGTGCCAGCAGCCAAACAGGGGGCTGGATCACTGAAGCTTTCTTT. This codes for CASSQTGGWITEAFF.

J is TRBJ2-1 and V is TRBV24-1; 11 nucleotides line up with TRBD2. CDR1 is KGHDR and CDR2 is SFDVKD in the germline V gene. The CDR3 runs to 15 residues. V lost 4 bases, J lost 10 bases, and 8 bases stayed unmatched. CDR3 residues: CATSDPKTSGAEQFF. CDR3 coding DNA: TGTGCCACCAGTGACCCTAAGACTAGCGGGGCCGAGCAGTTCTTC.

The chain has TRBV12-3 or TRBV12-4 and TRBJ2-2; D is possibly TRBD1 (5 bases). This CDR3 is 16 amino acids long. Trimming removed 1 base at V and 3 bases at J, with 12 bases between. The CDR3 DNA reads TGTGCCAGCAGTTTAGGGACAAAATATGACACCGGGGAGCTGTTTTTT. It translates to CASSLGTKYDTGELFF.

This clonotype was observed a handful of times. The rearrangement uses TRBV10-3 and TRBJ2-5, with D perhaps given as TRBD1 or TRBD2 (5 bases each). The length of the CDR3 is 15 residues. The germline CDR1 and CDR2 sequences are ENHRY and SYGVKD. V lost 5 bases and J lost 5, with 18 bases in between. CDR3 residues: CAISSTMGEGETQYF. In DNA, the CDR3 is TGTGCCATCAGTAGTACGATGGGTGAGGGGGAGACCCAGTACTTC.

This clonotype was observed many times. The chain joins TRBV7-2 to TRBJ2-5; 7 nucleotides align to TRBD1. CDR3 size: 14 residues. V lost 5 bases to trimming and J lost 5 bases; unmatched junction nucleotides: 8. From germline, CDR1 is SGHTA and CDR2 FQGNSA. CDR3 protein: CASSQPQGTETQYF. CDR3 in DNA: TGTGCCAGCAGCCAACCACAGGGGACGGAGACCCAGTACTTC.

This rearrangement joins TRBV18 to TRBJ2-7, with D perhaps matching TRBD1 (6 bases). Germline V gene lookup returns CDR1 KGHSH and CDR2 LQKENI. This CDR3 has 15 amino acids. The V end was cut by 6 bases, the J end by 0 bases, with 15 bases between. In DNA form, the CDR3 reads TGTGCCAGCTCCCCAGGGGCCGAGTCCTCCTACGAGCAGTACTTC. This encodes CASSPGAESSYEQYF.

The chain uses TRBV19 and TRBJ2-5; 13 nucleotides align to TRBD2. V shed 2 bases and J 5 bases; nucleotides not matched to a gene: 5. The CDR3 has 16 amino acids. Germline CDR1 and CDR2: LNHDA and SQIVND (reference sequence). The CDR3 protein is CASSISGLAGAETQYF. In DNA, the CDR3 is TGTGCCAGTAGTATAAGTGGACTAGCGGGAGCCGAGACCCAGTACTTC.

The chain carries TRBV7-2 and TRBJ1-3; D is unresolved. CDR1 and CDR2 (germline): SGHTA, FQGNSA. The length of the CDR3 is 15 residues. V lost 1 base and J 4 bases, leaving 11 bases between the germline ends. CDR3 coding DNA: TGTGCCAGCAGCTTAGGAGTTTTTGGCGGAAACACCATATATTTT. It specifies CASSLGVFGGNTIYF.

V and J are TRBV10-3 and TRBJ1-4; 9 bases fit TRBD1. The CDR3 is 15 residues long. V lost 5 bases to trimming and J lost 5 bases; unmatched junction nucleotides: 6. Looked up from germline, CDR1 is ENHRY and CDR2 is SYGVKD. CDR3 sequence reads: CAISTRQGENEKLFF. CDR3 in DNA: TGTGCCATCAGTACACGACAGGGGGAAAATGAAAAACTGTTTTTT.

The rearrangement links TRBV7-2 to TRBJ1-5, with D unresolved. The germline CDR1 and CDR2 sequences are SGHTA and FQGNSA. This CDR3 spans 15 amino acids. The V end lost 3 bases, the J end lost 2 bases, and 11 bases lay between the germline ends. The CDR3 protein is CASSFMGGGNQPQHF. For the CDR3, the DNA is TGTGCCAGCAGCTTCATGGGCGGTGGCAATCAGCCCCAGCATTTT.

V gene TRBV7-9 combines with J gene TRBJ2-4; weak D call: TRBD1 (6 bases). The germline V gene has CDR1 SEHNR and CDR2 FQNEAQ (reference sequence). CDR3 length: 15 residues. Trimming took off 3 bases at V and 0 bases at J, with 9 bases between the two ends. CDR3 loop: CASSFRGIAKNIQYF. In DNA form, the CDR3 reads TGTGCCAGCAGCTTCAGGGGAATAGCCAAAAACATTCAGTACTTC.

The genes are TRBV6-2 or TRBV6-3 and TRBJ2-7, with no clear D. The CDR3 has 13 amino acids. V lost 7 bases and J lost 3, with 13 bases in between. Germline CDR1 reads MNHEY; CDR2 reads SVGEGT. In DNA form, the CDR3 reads TGTGCCAGCACTGAGTCCTTAGACTACGAGCAGTACTTC. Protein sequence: CASTESLDYEQYF.

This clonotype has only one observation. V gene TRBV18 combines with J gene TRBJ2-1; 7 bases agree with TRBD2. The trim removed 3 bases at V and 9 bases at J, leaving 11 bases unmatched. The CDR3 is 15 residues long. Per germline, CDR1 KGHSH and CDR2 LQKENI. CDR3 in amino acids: CASSPQREFFSEQFF. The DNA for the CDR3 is TGTGCCAGCTCACCCCAGCGGGAATTCTTTAGTGAGCAGTTCTTC.

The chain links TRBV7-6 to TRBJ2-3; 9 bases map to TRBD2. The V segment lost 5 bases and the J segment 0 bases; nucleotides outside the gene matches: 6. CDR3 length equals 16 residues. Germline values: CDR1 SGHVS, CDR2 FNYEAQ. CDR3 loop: CASSLAGGASTDTQYF. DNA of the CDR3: TGTGCCAGCAGCCTGGCGGGGGGGGCTAGCACAGATACGCAGTATTTT.

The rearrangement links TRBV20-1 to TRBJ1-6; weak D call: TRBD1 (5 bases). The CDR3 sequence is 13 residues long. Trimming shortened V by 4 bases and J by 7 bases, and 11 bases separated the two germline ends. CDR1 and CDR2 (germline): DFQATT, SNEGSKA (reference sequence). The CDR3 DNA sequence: TGCAGTGCTACCCGACAGCCCAATTCACCCCTCCACTTT. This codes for CSATRQPNSPLHF.

The DNA of the CDR3 is TGTGCCAGCAACCCCTTTAGTCCTGGGGCCAACGTCCTGACTTTC. It encodes CASNPFSPGANVLTF. The V call is TRBV7-6, the J call TRBJ2-6; D unclear. Trimming pared 7 bases from V and 2 bases from J, leaving 12 bases between. This CDR3 has 15 residues. From germline, CDR1 is SGHVS and CDR2 FNYEAQ.

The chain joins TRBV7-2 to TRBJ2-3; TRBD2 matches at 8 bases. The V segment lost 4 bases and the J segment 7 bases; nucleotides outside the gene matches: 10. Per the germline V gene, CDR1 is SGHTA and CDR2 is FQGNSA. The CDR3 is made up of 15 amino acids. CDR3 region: CASSSRRGGAHTQYF. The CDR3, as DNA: TGTGCCAGCAGCTCTCGACGGGGGGGGGCTCATACGCAGTATTTT.

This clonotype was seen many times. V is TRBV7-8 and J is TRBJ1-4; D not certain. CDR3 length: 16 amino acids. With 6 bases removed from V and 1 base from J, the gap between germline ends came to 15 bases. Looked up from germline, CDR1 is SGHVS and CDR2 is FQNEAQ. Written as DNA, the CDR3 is TGTGCCAGCAGTTCCCGAGGTCTCAGAACTAATGAAAAACTGTTTTTT. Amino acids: CASSSRGLRTNEKLFF.

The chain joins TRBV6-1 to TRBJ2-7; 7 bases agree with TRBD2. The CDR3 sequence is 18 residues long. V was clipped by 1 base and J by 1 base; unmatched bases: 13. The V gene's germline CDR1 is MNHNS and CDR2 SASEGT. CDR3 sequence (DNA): TGTGCCAGCAGTGAAGGGAAGTTCCTAGCGGCTAAATCCTACGAGCAGTACTTC. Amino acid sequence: CASSEGKFLAAKSYEQYF.

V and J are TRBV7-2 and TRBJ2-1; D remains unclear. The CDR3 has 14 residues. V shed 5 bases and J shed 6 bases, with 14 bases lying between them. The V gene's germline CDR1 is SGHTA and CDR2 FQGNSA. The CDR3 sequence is CASSRGFSSNEQFF. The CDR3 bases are TGTGCCAGCAGCCGCGGATTCTCTTCCAATGAGCAGTTCTTC. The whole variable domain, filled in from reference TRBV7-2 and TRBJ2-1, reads GAGVSQSPSNKVTEKGKDVELRCDPISGHTALYWYRQSLGQGLEFLIYFQGNSAPDKSGLPSDRFSAERTGGSVSTLTIQRTQQEDSAVYLCASSRGFSSNEQFFGPGTRLTVL.